Following are 6 T cell receptor beta chains from one sample sequenced in a study of identical twins. TCRdb reanalysed the 5' RACE reads using MiXCR and keeps one entry per CDR3 protein. There are 1.5 million to 2 million distinct CDR3 sequences in the sample; 32% occur only once, and 0.27% lies in the top ten. Sequenced sample: cord blood. The source of these receptors is a newborn girl in good health.

The V gene is TRBV5-8, the J gene TRBJ2-5; D possibly corresponds to TRBD2 (6 bases). Germline-derived CDR1 and CDR2 are SGHTS and YDEGEE. Trimming took 3 bases from V and 4 from J, leaving 16 bases between them. The length of the CDR3 is 15 residues. In nucleotides, the CDR3 is TGTGCCAGCAGCTCTCATCCGACTAGGAGAGAGACCCAGTACTTC. Translated: CASSSHPTRRETQYF.

Comment on this clonotype: At one end, the junction sequence differs from germline, possibly due to a read error. V gene TRBV6-2 or TRBV6-3 combines with J gene TRBJ1-1, with no clear D. This CDR3 comprises 15 residues. Germline CDR1 is MNHEY and CDR2 is SVGEGT. CDR3 DNA sequence: TGTGCCAGCTGTTACTCCCTCCTTTCGAACACTGAAGCTTTCTTT. Translated, it gives CASCYSLLSNTEAFF.

The V gene is TRBV5-6, the J gene TRBJ2-7; TRBD2 aligns across 9 bases. V gave up 1 base and J gave up 3 bases; unmatched junction bases: 5. The germline gives CDR1 SGHDT, CDR2 YYEEEE. This CDR3 is 15 amino acids long. The CDR3 region has the DNA TGTGCCAGCAGCTTGCCGGGACTAGCACTCTACGAGCAGTACTTC. It encodes CASSLPGLALYEQYF.

The chain couples TRBV2 to TRBJ2-4, with TRBD1 matching over 7 bases. The J call is uncertain, as TRBJ2-7 better fits the DNA end. There are 12 residues in the CDR3. Germline V gene data show CDR1 as SNHLY and CDR2 as FYNNEI. The CDR3 protein is CASVGQSYEQYF. The CDR3 DNA follows: TGTGCCAGCGTGGGACAGTCCTACGAGCAGTACTTC.

The sample holds a few counts of this clonotype. The chain combines TRBV6-1 with TRBJ2-7; D is perhaps TRBD2 (5 bases). Looked up from germline, CDR1 is MNHNS and CDR2 is SASEGT. CDR3 length: 15 amino acids. Between the trimmed V and J ends, which lost 6 bases and 0 bases, there was a span of 15 bases. The CDR3 sequence: CASSGLRVYSYEQYF. CDR3 sequence (DNA): TGTGCCAGCAGCGGGTTGCGGGTTTACTCCTACGAGCAGTACTTC.

J is TRBJ2-3 and V is TRBV11-2; D is uncertain. Trimming stripped 0 bases from V and 6 bases from J, with 10 bases between. The CDR3 length is 14 residues. Germline V gives CDR1 SGHAT, CDR2 FQNNGV. CDR3 bases: TGTGCCAGCAGCTTAGATGGCCCCCTCGATACGCAGTATTTT. This encodes CASSLDGPLDTQYF.